Sequencing of this T cell receptor (beta chain) was carried out in a study of T cells after yellow fever vaccination. V was clipped by 5 bases and J by 2 bases; unmatched bases: 8. Per germline, CDR1 MDHEN and CDR2 SYDVKM. The CDR3 contains 16 residues. This clonotype was seen a few times. Template switching with 5'RACE generated the TCR cDNA and added a universal primer site and UMIs. Using its own MiXCR run on the 5' RACE reads, TCRdb lists one record per CDR3 protein. The profile covers just under 600,000 distinct CDR3 sequences, with about 13% appearing a single time and more than 12% taken by the ten largest.

The TCR was taken from a man under 40 who received the YFV17D yellow fever vaccine. The V and J genes are TRBV28 and TRBJ2-3, with 9 bases matching TRBD1. The input for sequencing was PBMCs, taken on the day of the yellow fever booster vaccination. CDR3 sequence: CASSEQGARATDTQYF. CDR3 DNA: TGTGCCAGCAGTGAACAGGGGGCCAGGGCCACAGATACGCAGTATTTT.